These 14 T cell receptor beta chains were sequenced from one sample in a study of cytomegalovirus exposure and HLA in healthy donors (dated by TCRdb to the late 2010s). Library preparation used the immunoSEQ multiplex PCR assay. For the multiplex PCR, a mixture combining 60 forward primers for TCR Vbeta segments and 13 reverse primers for TCR Jbeta segments was used. Entries here come from immuneACCESS through TCRdb and include only in-frame sequences with V and J called. Some clones fail to appear in such tables; in the studies checked, an unresolved V gene covers under half of the shortfall, and the cause of the remainder is unknown. The sample table holds around 200,000 clones, of which about 83% were seen once. 15% to 17% of the sample comes from the top ten. Material for sequencing was PBMCs. Receptors were obtained from a man aged 35-49 years in good health and CMV-seronegative.

This clone was counted a single time. This chain uses TRBV5-4 with TRBJ2-1, with a tentative D call TRBD2 (6 bases). The germline V and J ends were trimmed by 5 bases and 8 bases, with 14 bases remaining between them. The CDR3 is made up of 13 amino acids. CDR1 is SGHNT and CDR2 is YYREEE in the germline V gene (reference sequence). CDR3 in amino acids: CASSNAWGDEQFF. In DNA, the CDR3 is TGTGCCAGCAGTAATGCCTGGGGGGATGAGCAGTTCTTC.

The genes are TRBV4-3 and TRBJ1-1, with no clear D. This CDR3 comprises 14 residues. Per the germline V gene, CDR1 is LGHNA and CDR2 is YSLEER. The V gene lost 4 bases and the J gene lost 4 bases, with 13 bases spanning the gap. CDR3 residues: CASSPGMIGTEAFF. In nucleotides, the CDR3 is TGCGCCAGCAGCCCGGGTATGATTGGCACTGAAGCTTTCTTT.

This sequence joins TRBV19 and TRBJ2-1, with a weak D call TRBD2 (5 bases). Germline assignment: CDR1 LNHDA and CDR2 SQIVND (reference sequence). The CDR3 is 16 residues long. V gave up 3 bases and J gave up 2 bases, with 14 bases separating them. CDR3 nucleotides: TGTGCCAGTAGTATCAGGAAGGGAGTCCCCTACAATGAGCAGTTCTTC. The encoded protein is CASSIRKGVPYNEQFF.

This chain connects TRBV6-1 to TRBJ2-5, with 12 bases fitting TRBD2. The CDR3 sequence is 16 residues long. The V segment lost 4 bases and the J segment 6 bases; nucleotides outside the gene matches: 9. CDR1 and CDR2 (germline): MNHNS, SASEGT. CDR3 coding DNA: TGTGCCAGCAGTGCCTACTCGACTAGCGGGAGACAGACCCAGTACTTC. Residues: CASSAYSTSGRQTQYF.

The rearrangement joins TRBV9 to TRBJ2-1, with a tentative D call TRBD2 (8 bases). The V end was cut by 0 bases, the J end by 0 bases, with 16 bases between. Per germline, CDR1 SGDLS and CDR2 YYNGEE. CDR3 length: 18 amino acids. CDR3 bases: TGTGCCAGCAGCGTAGAGGGGGCGGGGGGTGGCTCCTACAATGAGCAGTTCTTC. This gives the protein CASSVEGAGGGSYNEQFF.

This chain links TRBV4-3 with TRBJ1-2; D may be TRBD1 (5 bases). The V and J ends lost 4 bases and 4 bases respectively, with 25 bases between them. The CDR3 consists of 18 residues. Germline CDR1 is LGHNA and CDR2 is YSLEER. CDR3 DNA: TGCGCCAGCAGCCCCTCCAAACAAAGGTCACCGCAGGGCTATGGCTACACCTTC. This translates into CASSPSKQRSPQGYGYTF.

This clone occurred once. The chain uses TRBV27 and TRBJ1-2; TRBD1 matches at 10 bases. The CDR3 runs to 17 residues. After removal of 2 bases from V and 7 bases from J, the junction contained 13 bases not matched to a gene. Germline V gives CDR1 MNHEY, CDR2 SMNVEV (reference sequence). The DNA of the CDR3 is TGTGCCAGCAGTTTAATTTACCGGGGACAGGGGAGTGGTGGCTACACCTTC. Translating gives CASSLIYRGQGSGGYTF.

This chain uses TRBV7-2 with TRBJ2-3; 8 bases fit TRBD1. CDR1 is SGHTA and CDR2 is FQGNSA in the germline V gene. Trimming removed 5 bases from V and 0 bases from J; junction bases left unmatched: 7. This CDR3 spans 16 amino acids. This chain's CDR3 is CASSTGQGRSTDTQYF. Written as DNA, the CDR3 is TGTGCCAGCAGCACCGGACAGGGCAGGAGCACAGATACGCAGTATTTT.

The chain links TRBV7-3 to TRBJ1-1; TRBD1 is a possible D gene (5 bases). The V end was cut by 0 bases, the J end by 1 base, with 15 bases between. The CDR3 has 17 amino acids. Per germline, CDR1 SGHTA and CDR2 FQGTGA. The CDR3 sequence is CASSLTAGGRGNTEAFF. CDR3 in DNA: TGTGCCAGCAGCTTAACAGCCGGGGGACGGGGGAACACTGAAGCTTTCTTT.

V is TRBV30 and J is TRBJ2-1; 8 positions match TRBD2. The CDR3 consists of 14 residues. Germline-derived CDR1 and CDR2 are GTSNPN and SVGIG (reference sequence). With V trimmed by 1 base and J by 9 bases, 8 bases remained unmatched. The CDR3, as DNA: TGTGCCTGGAGTGCCGGACTAGCAGCCAGTGAGCAGTTCTTC. Residues: CAWSAGLAASEQFF.

CDR3: CASSEWRTDVNYGYTF. CDR3 nucleotide sequence: TGTGCCAGCAGTGAGTGGAGGACAGATGTTAACTATGGCTACACCTTC. The rearrangement uses TRBV6-1 and TRBJ1-2; the D gene is possibly TRBD1 (6 bases). Trimming removed 3 bases at V and 1 base at J, with 15 bases between. There are 16 residues in the CDR3. From germline, CDR1 is MNHNS and CDR2 SASEGT.

This chain links TRBV28 with TRBJ1-5, with unresolved D. Germline CDR1 reads MDHEN; CDR2 reads SYDVKM. V shed 6 bases and J shed 4 bases, with 7 bases lying between them. The CDR3 runs 12 residues. CDR3 bases: TGTGCCAGCAGCCCCCTTAATCAGCCCCAGCATTTT. As protein: CASSPLNQPQHF.

This rearrangement joins TRBV7-2 to TRBJ2-1; 10 bases line up with TRBD2. V trimming: 4 bases; J trimming: 9 bases; junction bases outside the gene matches: 12. Germline CDR1 is SGHTA and CDR2 is FQGNSA. This CDR3 contains 16 residues. For the CDR3, the DNA is TGTGCCAGCAGCTCCCGGGTAGCGGGAGGTAACCCTGAGCAGTTCTTC. Its protein product is CASSSRVAGGNPEQFF.

This clone was counted a single time. This chain joins TRBV13 and TRBJ1-1; TRBD1 aligns across 7 bases. The CDR3 consists of 17 residues. With V trimmed by 5 bases and J by 7 bases, 19 bases remained unmatched. Germline V lookup: CDR1 PRHDT, CDR2 FYEKMQ (reference sequence). As DNA, the CDR3 is TGTGCCAGCAGCCCGGAGGTTGGAGGGACAGATAAAATTGAAGCTTTCTTT. Translating gives CASSPEVGGTDKIEAFF.